This T cell receptor (beta chain) was sequenced in a study of cytomegalovirus exposure and HLA in healthy donors. Overall study results and limits: Most of the TCR beta V segments (in an earlier analysis) were productive either about 87% or about 30% of the time.

A word on this clone: Its antigen is unknown.

Primers included in the PCR were 60 Vbeta and 13 Jbeta primers. The repertoire was sequenced with immunoSEQ multiplex PCR; TCRdb's copy has only in-frame clones and lacks some. The profile shows about 190,000 clones, 65% to 75% of them singletons. Germline loops: CDR1 LNHNV, CDR2 YYDKDF (reference sequence). CDR3 size: 16 residues. V shed 0 bases and J 6 bases; nucleotides not matched to a gene: 5. The sequence was obtained from a man aged 25 to 40 in good health and CMV-seropositive. Sequenced material: PBMCs. The chain uses TRBV15 and TRBJ1-4; 9 nucleotides align to TRBD1. CDR3 bases: TGTGCCACCAGCAGAGATTCGGGACAGGGTTATGAAAAACTGTTTTTT. Its protein is CATSRDSGQGYEKLFF.